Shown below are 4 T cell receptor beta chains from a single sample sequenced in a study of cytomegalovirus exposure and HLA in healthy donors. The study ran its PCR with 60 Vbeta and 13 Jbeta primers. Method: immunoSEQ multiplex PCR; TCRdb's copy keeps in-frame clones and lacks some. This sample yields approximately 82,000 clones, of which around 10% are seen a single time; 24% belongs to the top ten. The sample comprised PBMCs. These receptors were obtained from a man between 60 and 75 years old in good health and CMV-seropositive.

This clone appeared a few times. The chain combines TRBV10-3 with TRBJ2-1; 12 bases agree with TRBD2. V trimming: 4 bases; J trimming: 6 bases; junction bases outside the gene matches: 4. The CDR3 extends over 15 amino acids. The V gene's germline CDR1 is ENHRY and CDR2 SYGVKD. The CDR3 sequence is CAISALAGGGNEQFF. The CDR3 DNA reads TGTGCCATCAGTGCACTAGCGGGAGGTGGCAATGAGCAGTTCTTC.

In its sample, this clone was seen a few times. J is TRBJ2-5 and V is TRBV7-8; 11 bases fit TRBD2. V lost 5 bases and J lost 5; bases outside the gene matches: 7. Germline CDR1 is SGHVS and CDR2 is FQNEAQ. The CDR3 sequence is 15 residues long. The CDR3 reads CASSPGTSGGETQYF. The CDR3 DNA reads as TGTGCCAGCAGCCCCGGGACTAGCGGTGGGGAGACCCAGTACTTC. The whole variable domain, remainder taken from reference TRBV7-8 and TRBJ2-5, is GAGVSQSPRYKVAKRGQDVALRCDPISGHVSLFWYQQALGQGPEFLTYFQNEAQLDKSGLPSDRFFAERPEGSVSTLKIQRTQQEDSAVYLCASSPGTSGGETQYFGPGTRLLVL.

The CDR3: CASSVAAGGPQETQYF. The CDR3 DNA reads TGTGCCAGCAGCGTAGCAGCGGGGGGGCCACAAGAGACCCAGTACTTC. The gene calls are TRBV9 and TRBJ2-5; 10 positions match TRBD2. Germline CDR1 is SGDLS and CDR2 is YYNGEE. The CDR3 has 16 residues. The J segment lost 2 bases and the V segment lost 0 bases, leaving 4 bases of the junction unmatched. Supplemented by reference TRBV9 and TRBJ2-5, the full variable domain reads DSGVTQTPKHLITATGQRVTLRCSPRSGDLSVYWYQQSLDQGLQFLIQYYNGEERAKGNILERFSAQQFPDLHSELNLSSLELGDSALYFCASSVAAGGPQETQYFGPGTRLLVL.

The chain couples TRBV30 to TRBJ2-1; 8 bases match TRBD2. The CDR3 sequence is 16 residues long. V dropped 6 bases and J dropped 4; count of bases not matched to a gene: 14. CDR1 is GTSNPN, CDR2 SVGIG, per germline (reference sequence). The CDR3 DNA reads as TGTGCCTGTTGGGCAAAAGCGGGGGCGGCTTACAATGAGCAGTTCTTC. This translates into CACWAKAGAAYNEQFF.